The 27 T cell receptor beta chains below were found in one sample sequenced in a study of T cell responses to AZD1222 COVID-19 vaccine. TCRdb keeps only in-frame clones here, not all; method: immunoSEQ multiplex PCR. The data hold 150,000 to 190,000 clones, with over 75% observed a single time. The sequences come from peripheral blood, collected on day 0 of AZD1222 vaccination. The receptors stem from an adult in good health.

V and J are TRBV13 and TRBJ1-1; D is uncertain. The CDR3 contains 14 residues. CDR1 and CDR2 from the germline V gene are PRHDT and FYEKMQ (reference sequence). With 9 bases removed from V and 0 bases from J, the gap between germline ends came to 14 bases. CDR3 amino acids: CASQRGVLNTEAFF. CDR3 bases: TGTGCCAGTCAACGTGGCGTTCTGAACACTGAAGCTTTCTTT. The full variable domain, completed using reference TRBV13 and TRBJ1-1, is AAGVIQSPRHLIKEKRETATLKCYPIPRHDTVYWYQQGPGQDPQFLISFYEKMQSDKGSIPDRFSAQQFSDYHSELNMSSLELGDSALYFCASQRGVLNTEAFFGQGTRLTVV.

The J gene is TRBJ2-1, the V gene TRBV5-4; 10 bases align to TRBD2. Germline trimming cut 4 bases from V and 6 bases from J; bases unmatched to any gene: 10. The CDR3 extends over 16 amino acids. Germline V gene data show CDR1 as SGHNT and CDR2 as YYREEE (reference sequence). The CDR3 loop reads CASSREKREGPNEQFF. The CDR3 coding sequence is TGTGCCAGCAGCAGAGAAAAGCGGGAGGGCCCCAATGAGCAGTTCTTC.

This rearrangement joins TRBV7-8 to TRBJ1-2; the D is unclear. CDR3 size: 18 residues. Trimming stripped 0 bases from V and 0 bases from J, with 17 bases between. Germline V lookup: CDR1 SGHVS, CDR2 FQNEAQ. CDR3 sequence (DNA): TGTGCCAGCAGCTTAGCAGGCACGGGCATAACTTCTAACTATGGCTACACCTTC. Its protein is CASSLAGTGITSNYGYTF.

The CDR3, as DNA: TGTGCCAGCAGCCCCTGGGTGGGACACCAGAACGAGCAGTTCTTC. Its protein is CASSPWVGHQNEQFF. V and J are TRBV6-2 or TRBV6-3 and TRBJ2-1, with a possible D match to TRBD1 (6 bases). V lost 6 bases and J lost 10, with 22 bases in between. Germline assignment: CDR1 MNHEY and CDR2 SVGEGT. The CDR3 is 15 residues long.

The chain recombines TRBV19 with TRBJ2-4; tentatively, D is TRBD2 (5 bases). The CDR3 loop spans 13 amino acids. V was cut by 6 bases and J by 5 bases, with 11 bases left in between. Per the germline V gene, CDR1 is LNHDA and CDR2 is SQIVND (reference sequence). Written as DNA, the CDR3 is TGTGCCAGTAGAATCCCTAGCCAAAACATTCAGTACTTC. Protein: CASRIPSQNIQYF.

V is TRBV6-2 or TRBV6-3 and J is TRBJ2-1; D gene ambiguous. The CDR3 extends over 15 amino acids. Trimming pared 2 bases from V and 4 bases from J, leaving 12 bases between. From germline, CDR1 is MNHEY and CDR2 SVGEGT. CDR3 residues: CASSYPQTDYNEQFF. The CDR3 DNA reads TGTGCCAGCAGTTACCCCCAAACTGATTACAATGAGCAGTTCTTC.

This clone was counted a single time. The CDR3 sequence is CASSLGTRGANEQFF. For the CDR3, the DNA is TGTGCCAGCAGCCTTGGGACCCGGGGAGCCAATGAGCAGTTCTTC. The chain has TRBV5-6 and TRBJ2-1; D assignment may be TRBD1 or TRBD2 (5 bases each). CDR3 length: 15 amino acids. The germline V and J ends were trimmed by 4 bases and 6 bases, with 17 bases remaining between them. Germline V gene data show CDR1 as SGHDT and CDR2 as YYEEEE.

In its sample, this clone was seen once. The chain is built from TRBV5-1 and TRBJ2-2; D unclear. The germline V gene has CDR1 SGHRS and CDR2 YFSETQ. This CDR3 comprises 16 residues. V was clipped by 5 bases and J by 0 bases, with 14 bases between them. For the CDR3, the DNA is TGCGCCAGCAGTTGGTCGGCCACCGCGAACACCGGGGAGCTGTTTTTT. It is translated as CASSWSATANTGELFF.

The gene calls are TRBV14 and TRBJ1-1; a possible D gene is TRBD1 (5 bases). The CDR3 is made up of 15 amino acids. Germline assignment: CDR1 SGHDN and CDR2 FVKESK. Trimming cost V 1 base and J 1 base, with 10 bases left between them. CDR3 region: CASSQAQAPNTEAFF. CDR3 bases: TGTGCCAGCAGCCAAGCACAGGCTCCGAACACTGAAGCTTTCTTT.

The chain recombines TRBV29-1 with TRBJ2-7; tentative D call: TRBD1 (6 bases). Germline lookup yields CDR1 SQVTM and CDR2 ANQGSEA. Trimming stripped 8 bases from V and 5 bases from J, with 19 bases between. This CDR3 has 13 residues. As DNA, the CDR3 is TGCAGCTTTGCGCCGGGGACAATCCACGAGCAGTACTTC. Amino acid sequence: CSFAPGTIHEQYF.

The chain is built from TRBV5-1 and TRBJ2-7, with TRBD2 matching over 7 bases. The J segment lost 0 bases and the V segment lost 2 bases, leaving 2 bases of the junction unmatched. CDR1 SGHRS and CDR2 YFSETQ come from the germline V gene. The CDR3 length is 14 residues. The CDR3 DNA follows: TGCGCCAGCAGCTTAGGGACTAACTCCTACGAGCAGTACTTC. Translating gives CASSLGTNSYEQYF.

V is TRBV5-1 and J is TRBJ2-3; tentatively, D is TRBD2 (7 bases). The germline gives CDR1 SGHRS, CDR2 YFSETQ. There are 18 residues in the CDR3. The V end was cut by 0 bases, the J end by 0 bases, with 17 bases between. The CDR3, as DNA: TGCGCCAGCAGCTTGGTACAGGGAGGGATGAGTAGCACAGATACGCAGTATTTT. Translating gives CASSLVQGGMSSTDTQYF.

The chain couples TRBV7-9 to TRBJ1-1, with 8 positions matching TRBD1. V was clipped by 6 bases and J by 5 bases; unmatched bases: 8. This CDR3 is 14 amino acids long. The germline V gene encodes CDR1 SEHNR and CDR2 FQNEAQ (reference sequence). CDR3 nucleotides: TGTGCCAGCAGGACCGCAGGGGGCCATACTGAAGCTTTCTTT. Translating it yields CASRTAGGHTEAFF.

In DNA, the CDR3 is TGTGCCAGCAGCCCCCGGGACAAGAAGGCCTACAATGAGCAGTTCTTC. This translates into CASSPRDKKAYNEQFF. The chain is built from TRBV7-9 and TRBJ2-1, with D possibly matching TRBD1 (6 bases). The germline V gene encodes CDR1 SEHNR and CDR2 FQNEAQ (reference sequence). The ends were cut back, 5 bases at V and 2 bases at J, with 16 bases in the middle. The CDR3 contains 16 residues.

The chain couples TRBV5-5 to TRBJ2-7, with 8 bases matching TRBD2. This CDR3 comprises 14 residues. CDR1 is SGHKS, CDR2 YYEKEE, per germline (reference sequence). J gave up 3 bases and V 3 bases, and 5 bases lay outside the gene matches. The CDR3 DNA reads TGTGCCAGCAGCTGGGGACTAGAGGTCTACGAGCAGTACTTC. It codes for CASSWGLEVYEQYF.

The V gene is TRBV4-3, the J gene TRBJ1-1, with a possible D match to TRBD1 (6 bases). CDR1 is LGHNA, CDR2 YSLEER, per germline. V was cut by 3 bases and J by 8 bases, with 19 bases left in between. This CDR3 contains 15 residues. The CDR3 region has the DNA TGCGCCAGCAGCCAGGAACAGGGAAGGCAAGACGAAGCTTTCTTT. Protein: CASSQEQGRQDEAFF.

The genes are TRBV28 and TRBJ2-7; TRBD1 matches 7 bases. Losses at the gene ends were 4 bases for V and 5 bases for J; bases not matched to a gene: 11. The CDR3 loop spans 15 amino acids. The germline gives CDR1 MDHEN, CDR2 SYDVKM. The CDR3 region has the DNA TGTGCCAGCAGTTCGCCCTTGACAGGGCACCACGAGCAGTACTTC. As protein: CASSSPLTGHHEQYF. The full variable domain, with the rest looked up from reference TRBV28 and TRBJ2-7, is DVKVTQSSRYLVKRTGEKVFLECVQDMDHENMFWYRQDPGLGLRLIYFSYDVKMKEKGDIPEGYSVSREKKERFSLILESASTNQTSMYLCASSSPLTGHHEQYFGPGTRLTVT.

The rearrangement joins TRBV11-3 to TRBJ2-1; TRBD2 matches 13 bases. V gave up 4 bases and J gave up 9 bases; unmatched junction bases: 12. There are 17 residues in the CDR3. In germline, CDR1 is SGHNT, CDR2 YENEEA. CDR3 DNA: TGTGCCAGCAGCTCCCGGACTAGCGGGAGCTCTTATGGTGAGCAGTTCTTC. Its protein is CASSSRTSGSSYGEQFF.

The V gene is TRBV4-2, the J gene TRBJ1-1; tentatively, D is TRBD1 (5 bases). The germline CDR1 and CDR2 sequences are LGHNA and YNFKEQ. There are 17 residues in the CDR3. Trimming pared 0 bases from V and 7 bases from J, leaving 21 bases between. The chain's CDR3 is CASSQDLWARVQIEAFF. The CDR3 coding sequence is TGTGCCAGCAGCCAAGATTTGTGGGCCAGGGTACAGATTGAAGCTTTCTTT.

V is TRBV18 and J is TRBJ2-2; maybe TRBD2 (6 bases). Trimming pared 3 bases from V and 5 bases from J, leaving 25 bases between. Germline V gene data show CDR1 as KGHSH and CDR2 as LQKENI. This CDR3 has 19 residues. The CDR3 region is CASSPGPRGREFRTGELFF. DNA of the CDR3: TGTGCCAGCTCACCGGGGCCCCGCGGTCGGGAGTTCAGGACCGGGGAGCTGTTTTTT.

The chain employs TRBV7-9 and TRBJ1-6, with D unclear. Trimming removed 5 bases from V and 13 bases from J, with 12 bases in between. Germline CDR1 SEHNR, CDR2 FQNEAQ (reference sequence). This CDR3 contains 12 residues. The CDR3 coding sequence is TGTGCCAGCAGCGGTTCGAGGGCCCCCCTCCACTTT. Its protein product is CASSGSRAPLHF.

This clone occurred once. The V gene is TRBV11-2, the J gene TRBJ2-7; D not certain. The germline gives CDR1 SGHAT, CDR2 FQNNGV. The CDR3 runs to 15 residues. The V and J ends lost 1 base and 5 bases respectively, with 15 bases between them. The CDR3 nucleotides read TGTGCCAGCAGCTTAGGGCTCCCTATGTCACACGAGCAGTACTTC. Residues: CASSLGLPMSHEQYF.

The gene calls are TRBV6-5 and TRBJ1-4; D gene uncertain. This CDR3 is 13 amino acids long. V was shortened by 2 bases and J by 8 bases, with 9 bases between the two germline ends. The germline gives CDR1 MNHEY, CDR2 SVGAGI. CDR3 residues: CASSYLRGEKLFF. The CDR3 DNA follows: TGTGCCAGCAGTTACCTCCGTGGAGAAAAACTGTTTTTT.

The chain employs TRBV29-1 and TRBJ2-1; D is perhaps TRBD2 (7 bases). The CDR3 runs 14 residues. Trimming removed 3 bases from V and 7 bases from J, with 16 bases in between. CDR1 SQVTM and CDR2 ANQGSEA come from the germline V gene. This CDR3 reads CSVDRIGGENEQFF. CDR3 nucleotide sequence: TGCAGCGTTGATAGGATAGGGGGGGAAAATGAGCAGTTCTTC.

The chain carries TRBV14 and TRBJ2-7; 7 bases are shared with TRBD1. CDR3 length: 15 amino acids. V dropped 0 bases and J dropped 6; count of bases not matched to a gene: 8. Germline CDR1 is SGHDN and CDR2 is FVKESK. The CDR3 DNA sequence: TGTGCCAGCAGCCAAGATTTCGTGACAGGGCGCGAGCAGTACTTC. Amino acids: CASSQDFVTGREQYF.

The rearrangement uses TRBV11-2 and TRBJ1-1; the D is unclear. Germline loops: CDR1 SGHAT, CDR2 FQNNGV. V lost 5 bases and J lost 4, with 11 bases in between. The CDR3 spans 13 residues. The CDR3 nucleotides read TGTGCCAGCAGCATTGGGATTTTCACTGAAGCTTTCTTT. This sequence encodes CASSIGIFTEAFF. The full variable domain, with the rest looked up from reference TRBV11-2 and TRBJ1-1, is EAGVAQSPRYKIIEKRQSVAFWCNPISGHATLYWYQQILGQGPKLLIQFQNNGVVDDSQLPKDRFSAERLKGVDSTLKIQPAKLEDSAVYLCASSIGIFTEAFFGQGTRLTVV.

The V call is TRBV6-5, the J call TRBJ1-3; TRBD1 is a possible D gene (6 bases). Per the germline V gene, CDR1 is MNHEY and CDR2 is SVGAGI. The CDR3 consists of 16 residues. V shed 0 bases and J shed 1 base, with 10 bases lying between them. DNA for the CDR3: TGTGCCAGCAGTTACTCGGGGGCGCAGTCTGGAAACACCATATATTTT. Translating gives CASSYSGAQSGNTIYF.